The 6 T cell receptor beta chains below come from one sample, sequenced in a study of control samples from healthy donors and cancer patients. Only in-frame clones appear in the TCRdb table, and some are missing; sequencing was by immunoSEQ multiplex PCR. The table has 75,000 or so clones, roughly 90% seen once. Source material: PBMCs. Receptor source: a man between 60 and 70 years old with colorectal cancer.

The chain combines TRBV7-2 with TRBJ1-3; the match to TRBD1 covers 9 bases. CDR3 length: 14 residues. Trimming removed 5 bases from V and 4 bases from J; junction bases left unmatched: 3. Germline V gene sequence: CDR1 SGHTA, CDR2 FQGNSA. The chain's CDR3 is CASSPGTGGNTIYF. The CDR3 DNA sequence: TGTGCCAGCAGCCCCGGGACAGGGGGAAACACCATATATTTT.

The V call is TRBV3-1 (or the pseudogene TRBV3-2), the J call TRBJ2-6, with 7 bases fitting TRBD1. The length of the CDR3 is 19 residues. Germline values: CDR1 LGHDT, CDR2 YNNKEL (reference sequence). The junction had 14 bases not matched to a gene; V was cut back by 2 bases and J by 4 bases. The DNA for the CDR3 is TGTGCCAGCAGCCAAACAGTGGGTCAGGGGGTGGAAGGGGCCAACGTCCTGACTTTC. This translates into CASSQTVGQGVEGANVLTF.

V gene TRBV5-1 combines with J gene TRBJ2-2; D unresolved. Trimming left V 4 bases short and J 1 base short, with 11 bases between. The CDR3 has 15 amino acids. Germline V lookup: CDR1 SGHRS, CDR2 YFSETQ. The CDR3 sequence: CASSSRTVNTGELFF. DNA for the CDR3: TGCGCCAGCAGCAGCCGGACGGTGAACACCGGGGAGCTGTTTTTT.

The chain carries TRBV3-1 (or the pseudogene TRBV3-2) and TRBJ2-3; 10 bases agree with TRBD2. The junction had 9 bases not matched to a gene; V was cut back by 1 base and J by 5 bases. The CDR3 has 17 amino acids. Germline CDR1 is LGHDT and CDR2 is YNNKEL (reference sequence). The CDR3 coding sequence is TGTGCCAGCAGCCAAGTCCCAAGCGGGGGGGCGGGAGATACGCAGTATTTT. Its translation: CASSQVPSGGAGDTQYF.

The V gene is TRBV6-5, the J gene TRBJ2-3; D is ambiguous. Deletions cut 2 bases from V and 2 bases from J, with 8 bases between. This CDR3 contains 14 residues. Germline CDR1 MNHEY, CDR2 SVGAGI. CDR3 nucleotide sequence: TGTGCCAGCAGTTACCACACGAACACAGATACGCAGTATTTT. Translated, it gives CASSYHTNTDTQYF.

CDR3 amino acids: CASSLGQGSRYTF. The CDR3 coding sequence is TGTGCCAGCAGTTTAGGACAGGGGTCGCGCTACACCTTC. J is TRBJ1-2 and V is TRBV6-2 or TRBV6-3; TRBD1 aligns across 9 bases. Germline CDR1 reads MNHEY; CDR2 reads SVGEGT. The CDR3 covers 13 residues. V lost 4 bases, J lost 9 bases, and 6 bases stayed unmatched.